This T cell receptor (beta chain) was retrieved from a study of OX40 agonist ivuxolimab in advanced cancers. Study-level findings and limits: Averaging showed that CD8+ T cells had more expanded clones than CD4+ did.

A remark on this clone: Its antigen is currently unknown.

Sequenced by immunoSEQ multiplex PCR; TCRdb stores in-frame clones only, minus some. The top ten clones hold roughly 11% of a sample with 84,000 or so clones, about 93% of them seen once. In germline, CDR1 is SGHRS, CDR2 YFSETQ. The CDR3 consists of 15 residues. Trimming took off 0 bases at V and 3 bases at J, with 13 bases between the two ends. This sample comprised CD4+ or CD8+ T cells sorted from blood, obtained in a trial of the OX40 agonist ivuxolimab. The rearrangement uses TRBV5-1 and TRBJ2-7; D remains unclear. The receptor's source is an adult with an advanced solid tumor such as melanoma, head and neck, liver or kidney cancer. In DNA form, the CDR3 reads TGCGCCAGCAGCTTGGGGGCCGACGGCCTCTACGAGCAGTACTTC. This encodes CASSLGADGLYEQYF. The full variable domain, in which reference TRBV5-1 and TRBJ2-7 provide the parts outside the CDR3, is KAGVTQTPRYLIKTRGQQVTLSCSPISGHRSVSWYQQTPGQGLQFLFEYFSETQRNKGNFPGRFSGRQFSNSRSEMNVSTLELGDSALYLCASSLGADGLYEQYFGPGTRLTVT.